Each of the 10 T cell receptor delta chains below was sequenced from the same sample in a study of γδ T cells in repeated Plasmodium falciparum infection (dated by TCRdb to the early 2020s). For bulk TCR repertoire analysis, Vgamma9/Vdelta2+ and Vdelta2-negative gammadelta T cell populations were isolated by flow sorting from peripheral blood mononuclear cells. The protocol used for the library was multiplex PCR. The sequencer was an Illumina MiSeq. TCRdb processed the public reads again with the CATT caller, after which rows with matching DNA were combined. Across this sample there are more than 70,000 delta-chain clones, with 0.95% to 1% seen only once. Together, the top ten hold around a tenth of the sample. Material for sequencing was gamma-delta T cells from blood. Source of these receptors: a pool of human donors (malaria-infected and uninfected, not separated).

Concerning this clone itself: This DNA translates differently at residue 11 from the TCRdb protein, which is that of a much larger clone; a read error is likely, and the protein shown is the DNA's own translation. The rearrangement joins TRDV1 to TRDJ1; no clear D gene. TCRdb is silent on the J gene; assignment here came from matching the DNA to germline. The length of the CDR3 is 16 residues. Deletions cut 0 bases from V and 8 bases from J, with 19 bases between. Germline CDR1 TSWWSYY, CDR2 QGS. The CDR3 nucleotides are TGTGCTCTTGGGGAACTACGGGTCAGGGAAAAGGACAAACTCATCTTT. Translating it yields CALGELRVREKDKLIF.

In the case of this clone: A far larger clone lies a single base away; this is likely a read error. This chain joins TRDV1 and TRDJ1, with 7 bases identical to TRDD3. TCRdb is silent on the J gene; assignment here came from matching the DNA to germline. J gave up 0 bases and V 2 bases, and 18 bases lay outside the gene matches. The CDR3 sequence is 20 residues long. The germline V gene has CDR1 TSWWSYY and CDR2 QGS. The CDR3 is CALGEKEDTPYLLYTDKLIF. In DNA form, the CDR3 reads TGTGCTCTTGGGGAAAAGGAGGATACGCCGTACCTGTTGTACACCGATAAACTCATCTTT.

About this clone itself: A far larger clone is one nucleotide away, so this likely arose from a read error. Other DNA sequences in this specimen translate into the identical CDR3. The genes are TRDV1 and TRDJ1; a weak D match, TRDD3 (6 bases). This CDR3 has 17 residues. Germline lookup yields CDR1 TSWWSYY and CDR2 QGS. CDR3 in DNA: TGTGCTCTTGGGGAAACTCTCCCATTGTACTGGGAGAATAAGCTCATCTTT. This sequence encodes CALGETLPLYWENKLIF.

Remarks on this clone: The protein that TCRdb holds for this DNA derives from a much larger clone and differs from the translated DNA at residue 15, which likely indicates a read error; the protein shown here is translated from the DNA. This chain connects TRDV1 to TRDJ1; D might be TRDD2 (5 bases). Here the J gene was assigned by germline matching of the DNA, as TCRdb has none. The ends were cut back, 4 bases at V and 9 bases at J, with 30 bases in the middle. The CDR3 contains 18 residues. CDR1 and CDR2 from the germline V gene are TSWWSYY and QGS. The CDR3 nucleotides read TGTGCTCTTGGGGTCGCTCTCCGTGCTGCCTTCTACACCGACGAACTCATCTTT. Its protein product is CALGVALRAAFYTDELIF.

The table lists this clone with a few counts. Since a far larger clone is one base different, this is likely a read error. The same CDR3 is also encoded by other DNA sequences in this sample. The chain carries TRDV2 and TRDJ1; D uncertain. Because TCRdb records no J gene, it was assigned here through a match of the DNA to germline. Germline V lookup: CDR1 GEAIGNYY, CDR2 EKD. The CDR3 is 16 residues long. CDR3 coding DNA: TGTGCATGTGACACCGTGGAGGTCCAGTACACCGATAAACTCATCTTT. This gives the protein CACDTVEVQYTDKLIF.

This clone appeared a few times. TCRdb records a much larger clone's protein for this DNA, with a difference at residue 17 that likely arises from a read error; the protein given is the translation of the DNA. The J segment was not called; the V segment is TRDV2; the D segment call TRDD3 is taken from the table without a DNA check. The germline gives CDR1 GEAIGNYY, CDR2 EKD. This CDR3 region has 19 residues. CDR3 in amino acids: CACDTTPVLGDTATDKHIF. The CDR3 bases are TGTGCCTGTGACACCACTCCCGTACTGGGGGATACTGCCACCGATAAACACATCTTT.

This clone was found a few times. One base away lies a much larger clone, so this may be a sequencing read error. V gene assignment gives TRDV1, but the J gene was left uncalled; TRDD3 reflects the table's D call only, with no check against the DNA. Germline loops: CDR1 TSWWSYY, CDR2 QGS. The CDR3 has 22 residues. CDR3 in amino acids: CALGELASPWRESRKYIDKLTF. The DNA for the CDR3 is TGTGCTCTTGGGGAACTTGCCTCCCCTTGGCGGGAGAGCAGAAAATACATCGATAAACTCACCTTT.

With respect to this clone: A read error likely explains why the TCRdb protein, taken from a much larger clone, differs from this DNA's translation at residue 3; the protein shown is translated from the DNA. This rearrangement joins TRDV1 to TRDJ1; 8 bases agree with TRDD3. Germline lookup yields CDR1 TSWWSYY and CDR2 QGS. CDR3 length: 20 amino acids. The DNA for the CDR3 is TGTGCTCCTGGGGAACCCAGCCCTCCCAAATACTGGGGGCTCACCGATAAACTCATCTTT. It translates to CAPGEPSPPKYWGLTDKLIF.

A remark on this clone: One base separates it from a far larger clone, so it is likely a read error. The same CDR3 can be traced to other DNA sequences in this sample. CDR3 bases: TGTGCCTGCGACACGATTAACCTGGGGGATACTAAACTCATCTTT. Encoded protein: CACDTINLGDTKLIF. The chain carries TRDV2 and TRDJ1, with 11 bases lining up with TRDD3. TCRdb carries no J gene annotation; the J gene was assigned here by matching the DNA with germline. The CDR3 is 15 amino acids. Germline-derived CDR1 and CDR2 are GEAIGNYY and EKD.

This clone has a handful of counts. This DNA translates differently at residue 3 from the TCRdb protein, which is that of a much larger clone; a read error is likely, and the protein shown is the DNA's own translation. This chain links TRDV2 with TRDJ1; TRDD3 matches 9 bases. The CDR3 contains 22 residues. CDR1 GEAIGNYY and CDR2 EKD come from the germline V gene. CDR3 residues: CAFDEITTLTGGPLSYTDKLIF. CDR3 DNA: TGTGCCTTTGACGAAATTACAACACTGACTGGGGGACCCTTATCGTACACCGATAAACTCATCTTT.